The next 14 T cell receptor beta chains were all read from a single sample in a study of T cells in Graves' hyperthyroidism and ophthalmopathy. What was amplified from RNA transcripts were TCR beta CDR3 regions. The HTBI set primed first-round TCR CDR3 RT-PCR. MiXCR was run by TCRdb on the multiplex PCR reads, yielding one entry per CDR3 protein. In the table there are some 600,000 distinct CDR3 sequences, approximately 15% of which are singletons. Sequencing was carried out using blood. The receptors shown here come from a woman aged 25 to 39 with Graves' hyperthyroidism that later progressed to Graves' ophthalmopathy.

This clonotype was picked up many times. This rearrangement joins TRBV29-1 to TRBJ1-1; a possible D gene is TRBD1 (5 bases). The V gene's germline CDR1 is SQVTM and CDR2 ANQGSEA. The V end was cut by 8 bases, the J end by 5 bases, with 12 bases between. The CDR3 contains 11 residues. The chain's CDR3 is CSLGDVTEAFF. In DNA, the CDR3 is TGCAGCCTAGGGGATGTTACTGAAGCTTTCTTT.

This clonotype was seen many times. V gene TRBV27 combines with J gene TRBJ1-1; D is undetermined. This CDR3 has 14 residues. In germline, CDR1 is MNHEY, CDR2 SMNVEV (reference sequence). V was pared by 6 bases and J by 0 bases, with 11 bases between. Here the CDR3 DNA reads TGTGCCAGCAGGCCTGGACGGATGAACACTGAAGCTTTCTTT. Its translation is CASRPGRMNTEAFF.

This clonotype was counted between two and nine times. The CDR3 spells CASSGRDLYNEQFF. The CDR3 DNA sequence: TGTGCCAGCAGCGGCCGGGACTTATACAATGAGCAGTTCTTC. The rearrangement joins TRBV11-3 to TRBJ2-1, with a tentative D call TRBD2 (6 bases). Trimming took 5 bases from V and 4 from J, leaving 12 bases between them. CDR1 and CDR2 from the germline V gene are SGHNT and YENEEA. The CDR3 loop spans 14 amino acids.

This clonotype showed up just a few times. The V gene is TRBV7-9, the J gene TRBJ2-5, with 9 positions matching TRBD1. Germline-derived CDR1 and CDR2 are SEHNR and FQNEAQ (reference sequence). The CDR3 has 14 amino acids. The V segment lost 5 bases and the J segment 5 bases; nucleotides outside the gene matches: 6. The CDR3 region has the DNA TGTGCCAGCAGCCTCGGACAGGGGAGCGAGACCCAGTACTTC. Its protein product is CASSLGQGSETQYF.

This clonotype was counted at least ten times. This chain links TRBV27 with TRBJ2-3; D call uncertain. V was clipped by 4 bases and J by 11 bases, with 13 bases between them. The germline V gene has CDR1 MNHEY and CDR2 SMNVEV (reference sequence). The CDR3 consists of 12 residues. The CDR3 DNA reads TGTGCCAGCAGTTCCTATCCTTGGGGGCAGTATTTT. Encoded protein: CASSSYPWGQYF.

The rearrangement joins TRBV27 to TRBJ1-1; 7 bases agree with TRBD1. CDR3 size: 11 residues. J was trimmed by 11 bases and V by 5 bases; bases with no gene match: 5. The germline gives CDR1 MNHEY, CDR2 SMNVEV (reference sequence). The CDR3 DNA is TGTGCCAGCAGTCCAGGGGGGGCGGCTTTCTTT. Its protein is CASSPGGAAFF.

The chain joins TRBV30 to TRBJ2-7; no clear D gene. Germline V CDR1 and CDR2: GTSNPN, SVGIG (reference sequence). The length of the CDR3 is 10 residues. V lost 2 bases and J lost 5, with 4 bases in between. CDR3 DNA sequence: TGTGCCTGGAGTCGGGACGAGCAGTACTTC. Amino acid sequence: CAWSRDEQYF.

This clonotype was seen repeatedly, ten times or more. The chain employs TRBV11-2 and TRBJ1-3; no definite D call. V gave up 5 bases and J gave up 6 bases, with 14 bases separating them. CDR1 and CDR2 (germline): SGHAT, FQNNGV. The CDR3 length is 14 residues. The CDR3 reads CASSLNAAENTIYF. For the CDR3, the DNA is TGTGCCAGCAGCCTTAACGCAGCTGAAAACACCATATATTTT.

The genes are TRBV20-1 and TRBJ1-3; D remains ambiguous. The CDR3 is made up of 11 amino acids. V was pared by 3 bases and J by 4 bases, with 4 bases between. CDR1 and CDR2 from the germline V gene are DFQATT and SNEGSKA (reference sequence). CDR3 nucleotide sequence: TGCAGTGCTAGGGACGGAAACACCATATATTTT. Translated: CSARDGNTIYF.

As regards this clonotype: A much larger clonotype is one base distant, so this may be a read error. V usage is TRBV20-1 and J usage is TRBJ1-2; D is perhaps TRBD1 (6 bases). The V and J ends lost 2 bases and 8 bases respectively, with 15 bases between them. Germline CDR1 reads DFQATT; CDR2 reads SNEGSKA (reference sequence). The CDR3 is 13 amino acids. CDR3 coding DNA: TGCAGTGCTAGACTTGGACAGCGAAGAGGCTACACCTTC. Its translation: CSARLGQRRGYTF.

The chain has TRBV5-5 and TRBJ1-1; D not certain. This CDR3 contains 12 residues. The V gene lost 2 bases and the J gene lost 11 bases, with 13 bases spanning the gap. Germline V gene data show CDR1 as SGHKS and CDR2 as YYEKEE (reference sequence). This CDR3 reads CASSFWEVGAFF. The CDR3 region has the DNA TGTGCCAGCAGCTTTTGGGAGGTAGGGGCTTTCTTT. The full variable domain, its missing parts supplied by reference TRBV5-5 and TRBJ1-1, is DAGVTQSPTHLIKTRGQQVTLRCSPISGHKSVSWYQQVLGQGPQFIFQYYEKEERGRGNFPDRFSARQFPNYSSELNVNALLLGDSALYLCASSFWEVGAFFGQGTRLTVV.

J is TRBJ2-7 and V is TRBV6-5, with 10 bases that match TRBD2. CDR1 is MNHEY, CDR2 SVGAGI, per germline. The CDR3 contains 16 residues. Trimming at V came to 4 bases and at J to 5 bases, leaving 11 bases not matched to a gene. CDR3 residues: CASSSARLAGVDEQYF. CDR3 nucleotides: TGTGCCAGCAGTTCGGCGAGGCTAGCGGGAGTGGACGAGCAGTACTTC.

This clonotype was seen a handful of times. This chain connects TRBV3-1 to TRBJ2-1, with 11 bases aligning to TRBD2. CDR1 LGHDT and CDR2 YNNKEL come from the germline V gene (reference sequence). V was pared by 0 bases and J by 0 bases, with 1 base of the junction left unmatched. This CDR3 has 17 residues. In nucleotides, the CDR3 is TGTGCCAGCAGCCAAGATACTAGCGGGAGCTCCTACAATGAGCAGTTCTTC. Protein product: CASSQDTSGSSYNEQFF.

This clonotype appeared many times. The V gene is TRBV9, the J gene TRBJ2-2; unclear D gene. The CDR3 length is 14 residues. In germline, CDR1 is SGDLS, CDR2 YYNGEE. V was cut by 5 bases and J by 1 base, with 9 bases left in between. The CDR3 protein is CASSGSGNTGELFF. CDR3 in DNA: TGTGCCAGCAGTGGTTCAGGGAACACCGGGGAGCTGTTTTTT.